This T cell receptor (beta chain) was recorded in a study of cytomegalovirus exposure and HLA in healthy donors. Study details: Early on, a data release was issued that held tens of millions of unique TCRs from HLA-typed donors. Whole-study results and caveats: In vitro confirmation showed three CMV-associated chains to be CMV antigen specific. HLA restriction was apparent for most CMV-associated TCR beta chains in a later analysis.

CDR1 and CDR2 from the germline V gene are SEHNR and FQNEAQ (reference sequence). The length of the CDR3 is 13 residues. Trimming stripped 3 bases from V and 1 base from J, with 6 bases between. This clone has only one observation. No antigen is known for it. This PCR relied on a set of 60 Vbeta primers and 13 Jbeta primers. TCRdb's table, derived via immunoSEQ multiplex PCR, lists solely in-frame clones and lacks some. The profile shows some 140,000 clones, roughly three quarters of them singletons. The TCR comes from a female donor in good health and CMV-seronegative. Material: PBMCs. The gene calls are TRBV7-9 and TRBJ1-1; the D is unclear. CDR3 nucleotides: TGTGCCAGCAGCTTGGGAGAGAACACTGAAGCTTTCTTT. As protein: CASSLGENTEAFF.